This T cell receptor beta chain came from a study of CD8 T cells in ankylosing spondylitis. Overall study findings and caveats: For ankylosing spondylitis blood, a TCR beta motif of under 10 highly homologous variants appeared characteristic.

With respect to this clonotype: Its antigen is as yet unknown.

Using its own MiXCR run on the 5' RACE reads, TCRdb lists one record per CDR3 protein. The sample has hundreds of thousands of distinct CDR3 sequences, roughly 26% seen once. Germline V gene data show CDR1 as DFQATT and CDR2 as SNEGSKA (reference sequence). There are 14 residues in the CDR3. V shed 7 bases and J shed 10 bases, with 23 bases lying between them. The clonotype was recovered from a male donor with ankylosing spondylitis. This chain joins TRBV20-1 and TRBJ2-1; no firm D call. Input material: blood, either unsorted or a sorted T cell fraction (not recorded which). CDR3 coding DNA: TGCAGTGGTACCGGAGCCGGATCGCTCTTAGAGCAGTTCTTC. It yields the protein CSGTGAGSLLEQFF.